A single sample is the source of the 16 T cell receptor beta chains below, sequenced in a study of blood T cell repertoires in COVID-19. Measured with immunoSEQ multiplex PCR; TCRdb has only the in-frame clones, and not every one. The sample includes around 40,000 clones, 89% seen only once; the top ten take around 6.5%. The specimen sequenced was peripheral blood. These receptors all come from a human donor in a cohort sampled during active COVID-19.

The chain combines TRBV2 with TRBJ2-7; D gene ambiguous. Trimming pared 5 bases from V and 0 bases from J, leaving 8 bases between. Germline V gene data show CDR1 as SNHLY and CDR2 as FYNNEI. This CDR3 region has 13 residues. The CDR3 DNA reads TGTGCCAGCAGTCTGGGCTACTCCTACGAGCAGTACTTC. This gives the protein CASSLGYSYEQYF.

Written as DNA, the CDR3 is TGCAGCGCCGACTTCGGGGGGAAGACCCAGTACTTC. Translated, it gives CSADFGGKTQYF. This chain uses TRBV29-1 with TRBJ2-5; 7 positions agree with TRBD2. The CDR3 spans 12 residues. Trimming took 7 bases from V and 6 from J; bases not matched to a gene: 8. From germline, CDR1 is SQVTM and CDR2 ANQGSEA. Together with reference TRBV29-1 and TRBJ2-5, the CDR3 gives the full variable domain: SAVISQKPSRDICQRGTSLTIQCQVDSQVTMMFWYRQQPGQSLTLIATANQGSEATYESGFVIDKFPISRPNLTFSTLTVSNMSPEDSSIYLCSADFGGKTQYFGPGTRLLVL.

CDR3 bases: TGTGCCAGCTCGTTGAGCTCCTACAATGAGCAGTTCTTC. Protein product: CASSLSSYNEQFF. This sequence joins TRBV18 and TRBJ2-1; D is uncertain. Trimming cost V 6 bases and J 0 bases, with 6 bases left between them. The V gene's germline CDR1 is KGHSH and CDR2 LQKENI. The CDR3 is 13 residues long.

Here the CDR3 reads CASSKQGAGYYNSPLHF. Here the CDR3 DNA reads TGTGCCAGCAGCAAACAGGGGGCGGGGTACTATAATTCACCCCTCCACTTT. This chain links TRBV21-1 with TRBJ1-6; the DNA was not used to check the table's D call, TRBD1. TRBV21-1 is termed a pseudogene. CDR3 length equals 17 residues.

The chain recombines TRBV4-1 with TRBJ2-6; 7 bases are a match to TRBD1. Trimming cost V 1 base and J 1 base; bases outside gene matches: 4. The CDR3 sequence is 17 residues long. CDR1 and CDR2 (germline): MGHRA, YSYEKL. In nucleotides, the CDR3 is TGCGCCAGCAGCCAAGGCGAGACAGGGTCTGGGGCCAACGTCCTGACTTTC. Protein sequence: CASSQGETGSGANVLTF.

The rearrangement uses TRBV29-1 and TRBJ1-1; possibly TRBD1 for D (6 bases). V was trimmed by 4 bases and J by 1 base, leaving 10 bases between them. The CDR3 length is 13 residues. The V gene's germline CDR1 is SQVTM and CDR2 ANQGSEA. The CDR3 here is CSVAQGRNTEAFF. The CDR3 region has the DNA TGCAGCGTTGCCCAGGGGCGGAACACTGAAGCTTTCTTT.

In nucleotides, the CDR3 is TGCGCCAGCAGCACCGGGACAGGGTCTGCCGAGCAGTACTTC. Its translation is CASSTGTGSAEQYF. This chain uses TRBV5-1 with TRBJ2-7; 9 bases match TRBD1. The CDR3 loop spans 14 amino acids. V gave up 4 bases and J gave up 6 bases; unmatched junction bases: 8. Germline CDR1 and CDR2: SGHRS and YFSETQ.

This clone was seen only once. The V gene is TRBV11-3, the J gene TRBJ1-4; 9 bases are a match to TRBD1. This CDR3 is built from 15 residues. Looked up from germline, CDR1 is SGHNT and CDR2 is YENEEA. J gave up 7 bases and V 4 bases, and 7 bases lay outside the gene matches. The CDR3 DNA sequence: TGTGCCAGCAGCTCGACAGGGGGACCGGGTGAAAAACTGTTTTTT. It translates to CASSSTGGPGEKLFF. The variable domain in full, completed from reference TRBV11-3 and TRBJ1-4, reads EAGVVQSPRYKIIEKKQPVAFWCNPISGHNTLYWYLQNLGQGPELLIRYENEEAVDDSQLPKDRFSAERLKGVDSTLKIQPAELGDSAVYLCASSSTGGPGEKLFFGSGTQLSVL.

This chain links TRBV7-9 with TRBJ2-5; 8 bases map to TRBD1. Trimming at V came to 5 bases and at J to 4 bases, leaving 9 bases not matched to a gene. The CDR3 has 15 residues. Germline V gene data show CDR1 as SEHNR and CDR2 as FQNEAQ (reference sequence). CDR3 residues: CASSPGTGYGETQYF. In DNA, the CDR3 is TGTGCCAGCAGCCCCGGGACAGGTTATGGAGAGACCCAGTACTTC.

V is TRBV6-2 or TRBV6-3 and J is TRBJ1-6; unclear D gene. The CDR3 loop spans 15 amino acids. Trimming removed 2 bases from V and 10 bases from J, with 15 bases in between. The V gene's germline CDR1 is MNHEY and CDR2 SVGEGT. CDR3 nucleotide sequence: TGTGCCAGCAGTTACCTCGGGGAGAACCAGTCACCCCTCCACTTT. It codes for CASSYLGENQSPLHF.

In regard to this clone: The same CDR3 also results from other DNA sequences found in this sample. This rearrangement joins TRBV2 to TRBJ1-5, with D possibly being TRBD1 (5 bases). The CDR3 extends over 13 amino acids. The germline CDR1 and CDR2 sequences are SNHLY and FYNNEI. V was cut by 8 bases and J by 0 bases, with 8 bases left in between. CDR3 protein: CASGQGSNQPQHF. CDR3 sequence (DNA): TGTGCCAGCGGCCAGGGTAGCAATCAGCCCCAGCATTTT.

This sequence joins TRBV18 and TRBJ2-4; D is possibly TRBD2 (6 bases). V lost 0 bases, J lost 5 bases, and 17 bases lay in between. Germline V gene data show CDR1 as KGHSH and CDR2 as LQKENI. The length of the CDR3 is 17 residues. CDR3 region: CASSPPDGGASQNIQYF. The CDR3 DNA reads as TGTGCCAGCTCACCACCAGACGGGGGAGCTAGCCAAAACATTCAGTACTTC.

The chain links TRBV6-1 to TRBJ1-2, with D possibly being TRBD1 (6 bases). The ends were cut back, 4 bases at V and 6 bases at J, with 21 bases in the middle. The germline V gene has CDR1 MNHNS and CDR2 SASEGT. This CDR3 region has 16 residues. CDR3: CASSGSLGRGLHGYTF. The CDR3 DNA sequence: TGTGCCAGCAGTGGCAGTCTGGGCAGGGGTTTACATGGCTACACCTTC.

The chain links TRBV2 to TRBJ1-2, with 10 positions matching TRBD1. Trimming cost V 6 bases and J 5 bases; bases outside gene matches: 18. From germline, CDR1 is SNHLY and CDR2 FYNNEI. The CDR3 has 18 residues. This CDR3 reads CASSSKGTGALTLYGYTF. DNA of the CDR3: TGTGCCAGCAGCTCAAAAGGGACAGGGGCCCTAACTCTATATGGCTACACCTTC. Full variable domain (outside the CDR3, taken from reference TRBV2 and TRBJ1-2): EPEVTQTPSHQVTQMGQEVILRCVPISNHLYFYWYRQILGQKVEFLVSFYNNEISEKSEIFDDQFSVERPDGSNFTLKIRSTKLEDSAMYFCASSSKGTGALTLYGYTFGSGTRLTVV.

This clone was seen a handful of times. The chain has TRBV6-4 and TRBJ2-2; D is perhaps TRBD2 (5 bases). The V and J ends lost 4 bases and 7 bases respectively, with 16 bases between them. Germline V gene lookup returns CDR1 MRHNA and CDR2 SNTAGT. The CDR3 length is 15 residues. CDR3 loop: CASSALAGDIGELFF. The CDR3 region has the DNA TGTGCCAGCAGTGCCCTTGCGGGCGATATCGGGGAGCTGTTTTTT.

This chain joins TRBV6-6 and TRBJ2-2; tentatively, D is TRBD2 (5 bases). Trimming left V 2 bases short and J 3 bases short, with 13 bases between. Per germline, CDR1 MNHNY and CDR2 SVGAGI (reference sequence). This CDR3 region has 16 residues. DNA of the CDR3: TGTGCCAGCAGTTACCGGAGGCGCCTAGACACCGGGGAGCTGTTTTTT. Protein: CASSYRRRLDTGELFF.